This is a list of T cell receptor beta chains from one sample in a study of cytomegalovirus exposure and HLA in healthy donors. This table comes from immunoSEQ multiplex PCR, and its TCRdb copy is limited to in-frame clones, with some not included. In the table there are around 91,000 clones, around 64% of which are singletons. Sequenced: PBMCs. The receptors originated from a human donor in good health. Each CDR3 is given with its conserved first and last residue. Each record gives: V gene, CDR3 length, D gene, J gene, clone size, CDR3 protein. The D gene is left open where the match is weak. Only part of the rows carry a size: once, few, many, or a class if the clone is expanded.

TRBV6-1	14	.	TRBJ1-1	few	CASRHLRGVTEAFF
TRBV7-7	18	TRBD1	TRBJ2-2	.	CASSSPRGTGSNTGELFF
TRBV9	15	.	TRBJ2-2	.	CASSVGSRMTGELFF
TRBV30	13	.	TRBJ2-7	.	CAWTGGTLYEQYF
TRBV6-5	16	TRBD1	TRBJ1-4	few	CASSYSLGQGGEKLFF
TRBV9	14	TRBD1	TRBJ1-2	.	CASSVGTGNYGYTF
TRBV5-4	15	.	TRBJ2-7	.	CASSPRSSTGYEQYF
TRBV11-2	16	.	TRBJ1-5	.	CASSITRTAGNQPQHF
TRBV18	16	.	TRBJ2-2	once	CASSFSGSWNTGELFF
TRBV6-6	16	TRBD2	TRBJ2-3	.	CASSYSGSGGSDTQYF
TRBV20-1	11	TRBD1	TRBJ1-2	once	CSATTGVGYTF
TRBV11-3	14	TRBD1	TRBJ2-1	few	CASSPRTGGNEQFF
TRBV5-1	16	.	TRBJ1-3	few	CASSLGSASSGNTIYF
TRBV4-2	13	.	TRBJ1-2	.	CASSQDGYRGYTF
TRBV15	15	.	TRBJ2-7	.	CATSRDPGISYEQYF
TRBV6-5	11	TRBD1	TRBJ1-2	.	CASSPGQGVSF
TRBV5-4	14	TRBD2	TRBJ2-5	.	CASSLRGVQETQYF
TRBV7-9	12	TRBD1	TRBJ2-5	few	CATNHRGQTQYF
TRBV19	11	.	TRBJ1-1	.	CASSPTAEAFF
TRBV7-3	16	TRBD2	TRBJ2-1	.	CASSLDGGGLYNEQFF
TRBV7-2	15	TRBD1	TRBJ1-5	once	CASSLDRGSNQPQHF
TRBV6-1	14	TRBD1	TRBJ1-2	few	CASSEQGANYGYTF
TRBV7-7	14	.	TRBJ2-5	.	CASSLGGGGETQYF
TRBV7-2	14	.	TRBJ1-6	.	CASSLGFGNSPLHF
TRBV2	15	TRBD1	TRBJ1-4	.	CASSENTGGNEKLFF
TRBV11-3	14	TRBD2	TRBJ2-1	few	CASSRGGSYNEQFF
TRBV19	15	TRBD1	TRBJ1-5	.	CASSTRRGRNQPQHF
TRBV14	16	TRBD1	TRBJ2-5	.	CASSQGTGGVSETQYF
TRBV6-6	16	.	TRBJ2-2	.	CASSYLGHQNTGELFF
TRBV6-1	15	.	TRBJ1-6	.	CASREDRHTNSPLHF
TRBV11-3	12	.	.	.	CASSLMVYEQYF
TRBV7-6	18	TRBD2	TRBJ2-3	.	CASSFIRRGAEDTDTQYF
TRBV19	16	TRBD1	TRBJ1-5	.	CASSLGGTGTNQPQHF
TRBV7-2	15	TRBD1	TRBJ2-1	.	CASSPWDSFYNEQFF
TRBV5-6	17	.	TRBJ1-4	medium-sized	CASSFLRESATNEKLFF
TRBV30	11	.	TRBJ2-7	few	CAWSGGGEQYF
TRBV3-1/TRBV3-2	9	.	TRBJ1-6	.	CASRQNQDF
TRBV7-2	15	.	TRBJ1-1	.	CASSLTSTSNTEAFF
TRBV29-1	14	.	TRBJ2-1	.	CSVEGLPFFSEQFF
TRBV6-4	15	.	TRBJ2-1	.	CASRPDRTSYNEQFF
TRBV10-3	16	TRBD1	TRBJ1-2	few	CAISILGTGANYGYTF
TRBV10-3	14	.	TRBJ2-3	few	CAISGSGGTDTQYF
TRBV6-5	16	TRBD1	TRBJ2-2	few	CASSYSGTAITGELFF
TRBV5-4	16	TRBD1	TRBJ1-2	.	CASSPDRGNINYGYTF
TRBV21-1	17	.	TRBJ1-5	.	CASTTLTEASYNQPQHF
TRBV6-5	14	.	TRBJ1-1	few	CASVRVRGFGEAFF
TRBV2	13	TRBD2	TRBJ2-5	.	CASTSSGEETQYF
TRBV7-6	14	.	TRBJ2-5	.	CASSLFEAQETQYF
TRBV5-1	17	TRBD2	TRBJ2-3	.	CASSFQSTSGGTDTQYF
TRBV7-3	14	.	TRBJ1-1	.	CASSLNQGITEAFF
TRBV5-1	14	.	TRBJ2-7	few	CASSLGGVSYEQYF
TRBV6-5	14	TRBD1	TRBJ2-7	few	CASSQNDRGYEQYF
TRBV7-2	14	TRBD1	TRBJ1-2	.	CASTRDRGNYGYTF
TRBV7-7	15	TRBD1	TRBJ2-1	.	CASSRDRSDYNEQFF
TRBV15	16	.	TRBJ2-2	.	CATSRDIGGGTGELFF